The subject of this entry is one T cell receptor (beta chain). Antigen: not known. The sample's treatment: roughly ten-day PBMC culture with coronavirus spike peptide pools or control peptides (ViraFEST assay). ViraFEST stimulated the growth of antigen-specific T cells using peptide pools and subsequently profiled their TCRs by sequencing. Half-medium changes with fresh IL-2 medium occurred on days 3 and 7. The sample originates from a study of vaccination and CD4 T cells after COVID-19. Study-wide background: Median time from second vaccine dose to sampling was roughly 76 days (14 to 241).

Trimming cost V 2 bases and J 5 bases; bases outside gene matches: 6. This CDR3 region has 15 residues. The germline V gene has CDR1 SGHTA and CDR2 FQGTGA. Sequenced with the Oncomine TCR Beta short-read assay was DNA taken from cultured CD4+ T cells. Genomic DNA was taken out of cultured CD4+ T cells by extraction. TCRdb called the PCR reads again in MiXCR, with one record for every CDR3 protein. The sample includes tens of thousands of distinct CDR3 sequences, 60% seen only once; the top ten take 13%. This specimen was CD4+ T cells from blood, cultured in vitro, taken after SARS-CoV-2 vaccination. This sequence was found in a human donor who received a COVID-19 vaccine. The genes are TRBV7-3 and TRBJ2-3; TRBD2 agrees at 8 bases. The CDR3 is CASSLGSGAGDTQYF. The CDR3 region has the DNA TGTGCCAGCAGCTTAGGTAGCGGGGCAGGAGATACGCAGTATTTT.